This T cell receptor (beta chain) was documented in a study of CD8+CD57+ T cells in acquired aplastic anemia. For the study at large: Mean DNA quantity obtained from sorted CD4+ and CD8+ cells was about 3 ug. Read counts for CD4+ cells (from healthy donors) averaged about 10.8 million. Study results and limitations: Patients and healthy controls showed no significant CD8+ Simpson's diversity difference. A set of about 30 CD8+ CDR3 sequences was shared between patients and controls, and these sequences appeared highly expressed in patients.

Genomic DNA provided the template from which TCR beta VDJ and CDR3 profiles were obtained. TCRdb used MiXCR to reprocess the reads, holding one entry per CDR3 protein. The table has 150,000 to 200,000 distinct CDR3 sequences, 50% to 75% seen once. On this clonotype: Its specificity is not known. A read error is possible here, since a much larger clone lies one base away.

CDR3 length equals 18 residues. Germline lookup yields CDR1 SEHNR and CDR2 FQNEAQ (reference sequence). J was trimmed by 4 bases and V by 0 bases; bases with no gene match: 13. The sequence was obtained from a human donor in good health. V usage is TRBV7-9 and J usage is TRBJ2-3; 7 bases align to TRBD2. Sequenced material: sorted CD4+, CD8+, or CD8+CD57+ T cells (not recorded which) from PBMCs. CDR3 loop: CASSLAPGLSGNSDTQYF. The CDR3 region has the DNA TGTGCCAGCAGCTTAGCCCCGGGACTATCCGGTAACTCAGATACGCAGTATTTT.